The 13 T cell receptor beta chains below all came from one sample that was sequenced in a study of glioma-infiltrating T cells. Using RNA template, CDR3s of TCR alpha and beta were amplified with iRepertoire arm-PCR. TCRdb re-analysed the multiplex PCR reads in MiXCR, keeping a single row per CDR3 protein. The repertoire holds about 380,000 distinct CDR3 sequences, with approximately 42% as singletons. Sequencing input: glioma tissue, nonneoplastic brain tissue, or PBMCs (not recorded which). The source is a human donor with low-grade glioma or glioblastoma, undergoing nonglioma brain surgery, or in good health (not recorded which).

In its sample, this clonotype was seen many times. This chain uses TRBV10-3 with TRBJ1-1; no clear D. Trimming shortened V by 4 bases and J by 2 bases, and 11 bases separated the two germline ends. This CDR3 is 14 amino acids long. Germline V CDR1 and CDR2: ENHRY, SYGVKD. The CDR3 bases are TGTGCCATCAGTGCCGTCAGTAGAAACACTGAAGCTTTCTTT. It is translated as CAISAVSRNTEAFF.

The rearrangement links TRBV4-3 to TRBJ2-3, with no clear D. This CDR3 is 15 amino acids long. Trimming took 0 bases from V and 1 from J, leaving 8 bases between them. The germline gives CDR1 LGHNA, CDR2 YSLEER. CDR3 amino acids: CASSQETARTDTQYF. As DNA, the CDR3 is TGCGCCAGCAGCCAAGAGACCGCGCGCACAGATACGCAGTATTTT.

This chain uses TRBV7-2 with TRBJ2-5; 10 bases line up with TRBD2. The V gene end was trimmed by 4 bases and the J gene end by 4 bases; junction bases not matched to a gene: 9. This CDR3 is 16 amino acids long. CDR1 SGHTA and CDR2 FQGNSA come from the germline V gene. The CDR3 loop is CASSSPSGSVGETQYF. The CDR3 DNA reads as TGTGCCAGCAGCTCTCCTAGCGGGAGTGTTGGAGAGACCCAGTACTTC.

This chain joins TRBV7-3 and TRBJ2-3; 9 nucleotides line up with TRBD1. Germline lookup yields CDR1 SGHTA and CDR2 FQGTGA. V dropped 5 bases and J dropped 4; count of bases not matched to a gene: 10. The CDR3 spans 16 residues. The CDR3 reads CASSPSGTGTADTQYF. The CDR3 DNA sequence: TGTGCCAGCAGCCCCTCCGGGACAGGGACCGCAGATACGCAGTATTTT.

V is TRBV6-1 and J is TRBJ2-1; the match to TRBD2 covers 16 bases. This CDR3 has 19 amino acids. Germline V CDR1 and CDR2: MNHNS, SASEGT. The ends lost 6 bases at V and 6 bases at J; junction bases unmatched: 14. This chain's CDR3 is CASSPGGTSGRAVGNEQFF. In nucleotides, the CDR3 is TGTGCCAGCAGCCCCGGGGGGACTAGCGGGAGGGCCGTCGGCAATGAGCAGTTCTTC.

In its sample, this clonotype was seen a few times. The chain recombines TRBV18 with TRBJ2-1, with a weak D call TRBD1 (6 bases). CDR1 is KGHSH and CDR2 is LQKENI in the germline V gene. V lost 3 bases and J lost 5, with 8 bases in between. The length of the CDR3 is 13 residues. As DNA, the CDR3 is TGTGCCAGCTCACCCTGGACAGACAATGAGCAGTTCTTC. Amino acids: CASSPWTDNEQFF.

The chain is built from TRBV4-1 and TRBJ2-1; 9 bases agree with TRBD1. This CDR3 spans 16 amino acids. CDR1 is MGHRA and CDR2 is YSYEKL in the germline V gene. V gave up 7 bases and J gave up 2 bases; unmatched junction bases: 9. The CDR3 coding sequence is TGCGCCAGCAACCCAGACGGACAGGGGACCTACAATGAGCAGTTCTTC. Its protein product is CASNPDGQGTYNEQFF.

This rearrangement joins TRBV7-9 to TRBJ1-5, with D possibly matching TRBD1 (5 bases). The CDR3 is made up of 14 amino acids. Germline lookup yields CDR1 SEHNR and CDR2 FQNEAQ (reference sequence). V shed 5 bases and J shed 4 bases, with 12 bases lying between them. CDR3 sequence: CASSGGGVNQPQHF. CDR3 sequence (DNA): TGTGCCAGCAGCGGGGGGGGGGTGAATCAGCCCCAGCATTTT.

This clonotype was picked up a small number of times. The chain carries TRBV6-2 or TRBV6-3 and TRBJ2-2; a possible D gene is TRBD1 (6 bases). Germline lookup yields CDR1 MNHEY and CDR2 SVGEGT. The V end was cut by 1 base, the J end by 6 bases, with 12 bases between. The CDR3 extends over 15 amino acids. The CDR3: CASSYLTGLAGELFF. CDR3 DNA sequence: TGTGCCAGCAGTTACTTAACAGGGTTGGCCGGGGAGCTGTTTTTT.

The chain employs TRBV20-1 and TRBJ2-5; a weak D match, TRBD1 (6 bases). The CDR3 has 16 residues. Deletions cut 1 base from V and 5 bases from J, with 20 bases between. The V gene's germline CDR1 is DFQATT and CDR2 SNEGSKA (reference sequence). The CDR3 bases are TGCAGTGCTAGAGGGGCTTTGGGGGCGCAGTCCGAGACCCAGTACTTC. This encodes CSARGALGAQSETQYF.

The sample holds many counts of this clonotype. In DNA, the CDR3 is TGCAGTGCTAGAGGGACAGGGGAACAAGAGACCCAGTACTTC. Its protein product is CSARGTGEQETQYF. The chain employs TRBV20-1 and TRBJ2-5; 9 bases line up with TRBD1. V trimming: 1 base; J trimming: 2 bases; junction bases outside the gene matches: 2. Germline loops: CDR1 DFQATT, CDR2 SNEGSKA (reference sequence). This CDR3 is 14 amino acids long.

This clonotype has a count of ten or more. The rearrangement uses TRBV6-1 and TRBJ2-3, with TRBD1 identical over 11 bases. There are 17 residues in the CDR3. Germline V lookup: CDR1 MNHNS, CDR2 SASEGT. Trimming took 3 bases from V and 3 from J; bases not matched to a gene: 8. For the CDR3, the DNA is TGTGCCAGCAGTGATGCCCCCGGGACAGGGGGGACAGATACGCAGTATTTT. As protein: CASSDAPGTGGTDTQYF.

Remarks on this clonotype: This may come from a read error, since a much larger clone is one base off. The chain has TRBV6-2 or TRBV6-3 and TRBJ2-2; 9 bases line up with TRBD1. CDR3 length: 17 residues. CDR1 is MNHEY and CDR2 is SVGEGT in the germline V gene. J lost 3 bases, V lost 5 bases, and 10 bases had no gene match. This CDR3 is CASSPIRGQGYTGELFF. In DNA, the CDR3 is TGTGCCAGCAGTCCAATCCGGGGACAGGGATACACCGGGGAGCTGTTTTTT.